This T cell receptor (beta chain) originates from a study of blood T cell repertoires in COVID-19. Original handling: From reference gene primer amplification, estimates of nucleated cell counts were derived. Using immunoSEQ multiplex PCR, the repertoire was profiled, and TCRdb retains in-frame clones only, with some absent. The V and J calls and clone size are taken from that table; D and trimming were inferred from the DNA. The data show over 150,000 clones, over 70% seen once. This CDR3 region has 19 residues. The V gene lost 0 bases and the J gene lost 8 bases, with 23 bases spanning the gap. The germline V gene has CDR1 MRHNA and CDR2 SNTAGT.

The chain employs TRBV6-4 and TRBJ1-6; D may be TRBD1 (6 bases). The material sequenced was peripheral blood. The receptor was derived from a woman between 55 and 75 years old with acute or convalescent COVID-19. CDR3 loop: CASSDSSAGSGGAHSPLHF. In DNA form, the CDR3 reads TGTGCCAGCAGTGACTCGAGCGCGGGGTCGGGGGGCGCGCATTCACCCCTCCACTTT.